This TCR beta chain was sequenced in a study of metastatic and nonmetastatic thyroid tumors. Study background: Repertoires from malignant and benign thyroid patients were compared across blood and tumor or nodule tissue.

TCRdb re-called the PCR reads through MiXCR. The sample contains 30,000 to 45,000 clones, 25% to 30% of which appear only once. This clone was observed a handful of times. V was cut by 1 base and J by 0 bases, with 12 bases left in between. This CDR3 region has 17 residues. Germline V gene sequence: CDR1 MNHNS, CDR2 SASEGT. Not a single patient had been given any form of treatment at any point before undergoing thyroid surgery. Sequencing input: blood. This TCR was recovered from a male donor with papillary thyroid cancer or a benign thyroid nodule (not recorded which). Some clones in this sample may be carry-over from other donors' samples. The chain carries TRBV6-1 and TRBJ2-2, with a tentative D call TRBD1 (6 bases). CDR3 sequence: CASSEGWGTTNTGELFF. CDR3 in DNA: TGTGCCAGCAGTGAAGGTTGGGGGACAACGAACACCGGGGAGCTGTTTTTT.